This entry concerns a single T cell receptor (beta chain). The target antigen is unknown. Assay: immunoSEQ multiplex PCR; the TCRdb copy retains only in-frame clones and omits some. The sample has under 100,000 clones, approximately 88% seen once. The data derive from a study of cytomegalovirus exposure and HLA in healthy donors. The study's findings and limits: 150 to 200 TCR beta chains were listed as cytomegalovirus-associated.

Germline V gives CDR1 MNHEY, CDR2 SMNVEV (reference sequence). V lost 6 bases and J 6 bases, leaving 21 bases between the germline ends. CDR3 length equals 15 residues. The sample consisted of PBMCs. This chain connects TRBV27 to TRBJ2-7, with TRBD1 as a possible D gene (6 bases). The clonotype comes from a woman younger than 35 in good health and CMV-seropositive. In nucleotides, the CDR3 is TGTGCCAGCAGCCTCCAGAAGAGGGGGTATGGCGAGCAGTACTTC. This encodes CASSLQKRGYGEQYF.